The present entry profiles one T cell receptor beta chain with its context. Its antigen remains unknown. Isolating PBMCs gave at least 6 million of these cells per sample. PCR was performed a second time for about 7 to 12 cycles using a sample-barcoded 5' primer and a J-beta primer mix. From the 5' RACE reads, TCRdb called clonotypes with MiXCR, one entry per CDR3 protein. The sample lists roughly 1,800,000 distinct CDR3 sequences, 49% seen once, with roughly 2.1% in the top ten. These data belong to a study of blood T cells in healthy people across ages. Study-level information: Template switching recovered approximately one barcoded beta molecule for every two T cells. Study-wide results and caveats: There were more naive CD4+ cells and higher diversity in long-lived donors than in aged donors. Without sorted subsets, naive and antigen-experienced compartments could not be conclusively compared.

Trimming shortened V by 5 bases and J by 1 base, and 14 bases separated the two germline ends. Germline lookup yields CDR1 SGHTA and CDR2 FQGNSA. The CDR3 consists of 15 residues. The TCR comes from a woman in her thirties or forties in good health. What was sequenced was blood. The rearrangement joins TRBV7-2 to TRBJ1-2; D uncertain. The CDR3 coding sequence is TGTGCCAGCAGCCCCGGAGGAAGGGATAACTATGGCTACACCTTC. Protein: CASSPGGRDNYGYTF.